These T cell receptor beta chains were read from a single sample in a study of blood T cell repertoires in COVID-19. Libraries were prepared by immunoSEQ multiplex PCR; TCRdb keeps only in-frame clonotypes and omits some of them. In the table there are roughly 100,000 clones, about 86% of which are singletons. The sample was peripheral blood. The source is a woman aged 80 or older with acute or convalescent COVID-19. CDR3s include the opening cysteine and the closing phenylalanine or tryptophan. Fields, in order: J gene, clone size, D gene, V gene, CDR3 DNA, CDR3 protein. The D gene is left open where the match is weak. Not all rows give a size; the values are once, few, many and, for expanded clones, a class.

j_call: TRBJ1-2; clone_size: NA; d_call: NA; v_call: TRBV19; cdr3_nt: TGTGCCAGCGGGTTTACAGGGTCCCTTAACTATGGCTACACCTTC; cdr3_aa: CASGFTGSLNYGYTF
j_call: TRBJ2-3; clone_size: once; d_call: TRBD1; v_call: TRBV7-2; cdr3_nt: TGTGCCAGCAGCCACCTCTTTGCACAGGGGTTTACGGATACGCAGTATTTT; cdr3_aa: CASSHLFAQGFTDTQYF
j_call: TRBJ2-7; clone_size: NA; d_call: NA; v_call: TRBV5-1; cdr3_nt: TGCGCCAGCAGCTGGGGCTCAGGGGTCTCCTACGAGCAGTACTTC; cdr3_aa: CASSWGSGVSYEQYF
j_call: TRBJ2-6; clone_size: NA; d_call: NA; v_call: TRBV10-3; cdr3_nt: TGTGCCATCAGTGAGGTTAATCCGGGGTCTGGGGCCAACGTCCTGACTTTC; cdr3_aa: CAISEVNPGSGANVLTF
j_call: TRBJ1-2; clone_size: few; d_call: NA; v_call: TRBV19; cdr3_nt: TGTGCCAGTAGTAATACAGGGAACCATGGCTACACCTTC; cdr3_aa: CASSNTGNHGYTF
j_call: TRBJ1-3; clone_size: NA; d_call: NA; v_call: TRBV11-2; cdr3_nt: TGTGCCAGCAGCTTGGGGGCCCATCCTGGAAACACCATATATTTT; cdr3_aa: CASSLGAHPGNTIYF
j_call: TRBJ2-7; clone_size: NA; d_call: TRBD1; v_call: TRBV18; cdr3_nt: TGTGCCAGCTCACCACAAACAGGGGGCTCGTACTTC; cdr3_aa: CASSPQTGGSYF
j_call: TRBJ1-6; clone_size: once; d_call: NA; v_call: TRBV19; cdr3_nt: TGTGCCAGTAGGATACAGGGTAATTCACCCCTCCACTTT; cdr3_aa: CASRIQGNSPLHF
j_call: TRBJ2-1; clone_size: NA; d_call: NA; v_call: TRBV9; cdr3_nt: TGTGCCAGCAGCGTCACAGGGAAACTGCTGTTCTTC; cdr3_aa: CASSVTGKLLFF
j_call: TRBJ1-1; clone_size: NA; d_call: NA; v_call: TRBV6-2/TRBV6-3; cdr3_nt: TGTGCCAGCAGTTCCCGGACCGGGGGAGGGGAAGCTTTCTTT; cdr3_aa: CASSSRTGGGEAFF
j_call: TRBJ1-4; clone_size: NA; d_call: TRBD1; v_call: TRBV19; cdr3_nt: TGTGCCAGTAGTACCCCACAGGGGGTAAGAGAAAAACTGTTTTTT; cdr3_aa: CASSTPQGVREKLFF
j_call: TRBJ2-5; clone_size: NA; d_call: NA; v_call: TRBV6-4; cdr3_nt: TGTGCCAGCATGCCGCCGAGGGTCCAAGAGACCCAGTACTTC; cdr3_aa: CASMPPRVQETQYF
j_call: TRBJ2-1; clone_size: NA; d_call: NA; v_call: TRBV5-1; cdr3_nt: TGCGCCAGCAGCCCCGGAGGGGGGGTTAACAATGAGCAGTTCTTC; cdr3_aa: CASSPGGGVNNEQFF
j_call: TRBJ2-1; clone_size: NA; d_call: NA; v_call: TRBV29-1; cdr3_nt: TGCAGCGTTACCCCGGGTTACAATGAGCAGTTCTTC; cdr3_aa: CSVTPGYNEQFF
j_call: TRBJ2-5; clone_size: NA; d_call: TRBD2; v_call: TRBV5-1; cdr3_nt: TGCGCCAGCGTTACTAGCGGTAACCCAGGGGAGACCCAGTACTTC; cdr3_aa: CASVTSGNPGETQYF
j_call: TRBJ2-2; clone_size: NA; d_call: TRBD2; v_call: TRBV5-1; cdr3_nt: TGCGCCAGCAGCTGGAGCGGGGGCCGGAACACCGGGGAGCTGTTTTTT; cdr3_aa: CASSWSGGRNTGELFF
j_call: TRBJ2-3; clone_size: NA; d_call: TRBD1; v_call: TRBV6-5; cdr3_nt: TGTGCCAGCAGTTTCGACAGGGGCCGGATCCCAGATACGCAGTATTTT; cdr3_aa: CASSFDRGRIPDTQYF
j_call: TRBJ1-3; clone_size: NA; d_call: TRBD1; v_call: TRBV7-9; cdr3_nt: TGTGCCAGCAGCTTGAAAGGGGGCGGAAACACCATATATTTT; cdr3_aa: CASSLKGGGNTIYF
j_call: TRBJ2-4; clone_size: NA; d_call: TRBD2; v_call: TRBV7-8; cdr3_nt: TGTGCCAGCAGCTTAGCTGGTAGTAGCGGGGCCCTAGCCAAAAACATTCAGTACTTC; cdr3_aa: CASSLAGSSGALAKNIQYF
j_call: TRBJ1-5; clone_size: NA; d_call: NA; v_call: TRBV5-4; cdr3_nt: TGTGCCAGCAGCCTACAGGGTGGCAATCAGCCCCAGCATTTT; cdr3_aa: CASSLQGGNQPQHF
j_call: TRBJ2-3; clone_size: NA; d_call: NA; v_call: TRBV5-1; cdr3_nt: TGCGCCAGCAGCTTACAGGATATTCGCACAGATACGCAGTATTTT; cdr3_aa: CASSLQDIRTDTQYF
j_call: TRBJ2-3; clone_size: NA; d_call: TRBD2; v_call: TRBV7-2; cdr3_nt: TGTGCCAGCGGGAGGGCGAGGGAGGGCACAGATACGCAGTATTTT; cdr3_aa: CASGRAREGTDTQYF
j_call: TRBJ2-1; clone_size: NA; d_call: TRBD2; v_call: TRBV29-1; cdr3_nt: TGCAGCGTTAAGAGCGGGGGGAACAATGAGCAGTTCTTC; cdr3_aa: CSVKSGGNNEQFF
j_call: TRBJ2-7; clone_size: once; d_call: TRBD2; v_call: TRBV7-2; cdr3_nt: TGTGCCAGCAGCTTATCGCGGGGGAGCTCCTACGAGCAGTACTTC; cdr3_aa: CASSLSRGSSYEQYF